This record covers a single T cell receptor (beta chain). The record originates from a study of blood T cell repertoires in COVID-19. As for the study in general: Spain, Italy and the United States supplied samples that represented acute and convalescent COVID-19.

Methods used by the authors: Estimation of nucleated cell counts relied on the amplification of reference gene primers. Clones were read by immunoSEQ multiplex PCR, and TCRdb kept only the in-frame ones, dropping some. The DNA was the basis for D and trimming; V, J and clone size are from that table. The data show around 300,000 clones, roughly 90% seen once. The V end lost 6 bases, the J end lost 3 bases, and 14 bases lay between the germline ends. Germline values: CDR1 MNHEY, CDR2 SMNVEV (reference sequence). This CDR3 is built from 14 residues. Assignments of participants to cohorts depended upon their own reported clinical history. Donors in Cohort 3 who had recovered were those with two negative PCRs, healthcare professional clearance, or resolution of their symptoms.

The TCR was taken from a woman aged 60-70 years who had recovered from COVID-19. The chain joins TRBV27 to TRBJ1-1, with D perhaps TRBD1 (6 bases). Sequencing was carried out using PBMCs or T cells enriched from blood (not recorded which). The DNA for the CDR3 is TGTGCCAGCAGGGGGGGGCTGGTGTACACTGAAGCTTTCTTT. Protein sequence: CASRGGLVYTEAFF.